These T cell receptor beta chains were read from a single sample in a study of blood T cell repertoires in COVID-19. Repertoires were generated with immunoSEQ multiplex PCR, while TCRdb's copy carries only in-frame clones and drops some. The sample consists of over 70,000 clones, approximately 83% of them appearing once. Sequencing was carried out using peripheral blood. Receptors were obtained from a man under 40 with COVID-19, enrolled during active disease. Both conserved end residues are part of each CDR3. Each record gives: J gene, clone size, V gene, D gene, CDR3 protein, CDR3 DNA. D genes are given only for firm matches. For some rows the clone size is stated as once, few or many, or as a class when expanded; others skip it.

TRBJ2-2 few TRBV14 TRBD2 CASSPRTSGSRTGELFF TGTGCCAGCAGCCCTAGGACTAGCGGGAGTCGTACCGGGGAGCTGTTTTTT
TRBJ1-1 . TRBV2 . CASNQDRFNTEAFF TGTGCCAGCAACCAAGACAGGTTTAACACTGAAGCTTTCTTT
TRBJ2-5 . TRBV28 . CASSREETQYF TGTGCCAGCAGCAGGGAAGAGACCCAGTACTTC
TRBJ1-4 . TRBV5-1 TRBD1 CASSLPGTATNEKLFF TGCGCCAGCAGCTTGCCGGGGACAGCAACTAATGAAAAACTGTTTTTT
TRBJ2-7 once TRBV28 TRBD1 CASRGAALGTGAYEQYF TGTGCCAGCAGGGGTGCGGCTCTCGGGACAGGAGCCTACGAGCAGTACTTC
TRBJ2-3 . TRBV28 TRBD2 CASSLELAGDGDTQYF TGTGCCAGCAGTTTGGAACTAGCGGGAGATGGAGATACGCAGTATTTT
TRBJ1-2 . TRBV15 . CATSLPGVNYGYTF TGTGCCACCAGTCTACCAGGGGTTAACTATGGCTACACCTTC
TRBJ2-1 . TRBV7-3 . CASSPQSGTQNEQFF TGTGCCAGCAGCCCACAATCCGGGACTCAAAATGAGCAGTTCTTC
TRBJ1-6 few TRBV10-3 TRBD1 CATRPSTGSNSPLHF TGTGCCACGCGCCCTTCGACAGGGAGTAATTCACCCCTCCACTTT
TRBJ1-1 . TRBV4-1 . CASVLGSGGATEAFF TGCGCCAGTGTGCTCGGGAGTGGAGGGGCCACTGAAGCTTTCTTT
TRBJ2-3 . TRBV5-5 TRBD1 CASSSLDRGGADTQYF TGTGCCAGCAGCTCCTTGGACAGGGGTGGGGCAGATACGCAGTATTTT
TRBJ2-7 . TRBV28 . CASSLPGKYEQYF TGTGCCAGCAGTTTACCAGGGAAATACGAGCAGTACTTC
TRBJ2-2 . TRBV9 TRBD2 CASSFLGLAGELFF TGTGCCAGCAGCTTCTTGGGACTAGCTGGGGAGCTGTTTTTT
TRBJ2-2 . TRBV14 . CASSQSGSHGELFF TGTGCCAGCAGCCAATCCGGGTCCCACGGGGAGCTGTTTTTT
TRBJ1-2 few TRBV9 TRBD1 CASSDRTGGYTF TGTGCCAGCAGCGACAGGACAGGCGGCTACACCTTC
TRBJ1-5 few TRBV19 . CASSVDTNQPQHF TGTGCCAGTAGTGTGGACACAAATCAGCCCCAGCATTTT
TRBJ1-1 few TRBV28 . CASTGARGAEAFF TGTGCCAGCACCGGGGCCCGGGGGGCTGAAGCTTTCTTT
TRBJ1-2 . TRBV27 . CASSPTTHAGGYTF TGTGCCAGCAGTCCGACGACCCATGCGGGAGGCTACACCTTC
TRBJ2-3 . TRBV29-1 TRBD2 CSVAALADTQYF TGCAGCGTTGCCGCACTAGCGGATACGCAGTATTTT
TRBJ2-7 few TRBV19 . CASSDRQYEQYF TGTGCCAGTAGTGACCGACAGTACGAGCAGTACTTC
TRBJ2-1 few TRBV4-3 TRBD2 CASSQDGTSEPYNEQFF TGCGCCAGCAGCCAAGATGGGACTAGTGAGCCCTACAATGAGCAGTTCTTC
TRBJ2-3 . TRBV11-3 . CASSLVSAGTQYF TGTGCCAGCAGCTTAGTGTCTGCCGGTACGCAGTATTTT